Presented here are 9 T cell receptor beta chains from one specimen sequenced in a study of blood T cell repertoires in COVID-19 (dated by TCRdb to 2018 to 2021). Receptors were amplified or captured by the immunoSEQ multiplex PCR assay. TCRdb obtained this table from immuneACCESS and retained in-frame rearrangements with V and J assigned. These tables miss some clones; where compared with another copy, unresolved V genes account for less than half of the shortfall, and the remainder is unexplained. A total of just under 250,000 clones appear in this sample, approximately 90% of them only once. Together, the top ten hold approximately 4.1% of the sample. The sequenced material came from PBMCs or T cells enriched from blood (not recorded which). All receptors come from a woman in her 30s who had recovered from COVID-19.

The V gene is TRBV28, the J gene TRBJ2-5; a weak D match, TRBD1 (5 bases). The CDR3 covers 13 residues. CDR1 MDHEN and CDR2 SYDVKM come from the germline V gene. V was trimmed by 6 bases and J by 5 bases, leaving 13 bases between them. DNA of the CDR3: TGTGCCAGCAGAAACCAGGGAATTGAGACCCAGTACTTC. Its translation: CASRNQGIETQYF.

The chain is built from TRBV4-3 and TRBJ1-1, with 8 bases lining up with TRBD1. Germline V gene sequence: CDR1 LGHNA, CDR2 YSLEER. With 3 bases clipped from V and 6 bases from J, the junction kept 9 bases outside the gene matches. There are 15 residues in the CDR3. The CDR3 spells CASSHPGTGAAEAFF. The CDR3 nucleotides are TGCGCCAGCAGCCACCCCGGGACAGGCGCTGCTGAAGCTTTCTTT.

The chain carries TRBV4-1 and TRBJ1-1, with no clear D. This CDR3 has 16 residues. CDR1 is MGHRA, CDR2 YSYEKL, per germline. The ends were cut back, 0 bases at V and 4 bases at J, with 15 bases in the middle. DNA of the CDR3: TGCGCCAGCAGCCAAGAACGTCGAAGAGGGAGCACTGAAGCTTTCTTT. Translation: CASSQERRRGSTEAFF.

The chain carries TRBV12-3 or TRBV12-4 and TRBJ1-1; D is ambiguous. This CDR3 has 13 residues. Trimming took off 3 bases at V and 2 bases at J, with 7 bases between the two ends. This CDR3 reads CASSFQVNTEAFF. The DNA for the CDR3 is TGTGCCAGCAGTTTCCAGGTAAACACTGAAGCTTTCTTT.

The genes are TRBV7-9 and TRBJ2-5, with 7 bases matching TRBD1. The CDR3 is made up of 13 amino acids. The J segment lost 4 bases and the V segment lost 2 bases, leaving 1 base of the junction unmatched. Germline CDR1 is SEHNR and CDR2 is FQNEAQ (reference sequence). The CDR3 DNA is TGTGCCAGCAGCTTAAACAGGGGAGAGACCCAGTACTTC. It specifies CASSLNRGETQYF.

The V call is TRBV7-2, the J call TRBJ2-2, with TRBD1 identical over 7 bases. V was pared by 6 bases and J by 0 bases, with 4 bases of the junction left unmatched. There are 15 residues in the CDR3. Germline CDR1 and CDR2: SGHTA and FQGNSA. CDR3 loop: CASSLGQTNTGELFF. In nucleotides, the CDR3 is TGTGCCAGCAGTTTGGGACAGACGAACACCGGGGAGCTGTTTTTT.

V usage is TRBV30 and J usage is TRBJ2-2, with D possibly matching TRBD2 (5 bases). The CDR3 extends over 13 amino acids. V was cut by 6 bases and J by 6 bases, with 14 bases left in between. CDR1 GTSNPN and CDR2 SVGIG come from the germline V gene (reference sequence). DNA of the CDR3: TGTGCCTGTGGTGTGTTCGGGGCCGGGGAGCTGTTTTTT. Protein: CACGVFGAGELFF.

The chain combines TRBV9 with TRBJ2-5; 7 bases are shared with TRBD2. The CDR3 runs to 15 residues. Germline CDR1 SGDLS, CDR2 YYNGEE. V shed 0 bases and J 3 bases; nucleotides not matched to a gene: 5. The CDR3 region has the DNA TGTGCCAGCAGCGTAGCTCCTAGCGGTAAAGAGACCCAGTACTTC. Amino acids: CASSVAPSGKETQYF.

CDR3 nucleotide sequence: TGTGCCAGCCTCCAGCTAGCGGGAGAGTTCAATGAGCAGTTCTTC. This sequence encodes CASLQLAGEFNEQFF. The chain recombines TRBV5-6 with TRBJ2-1; 10 positions agree with TRBD2. Germline CDR1 SGHDT, CDR2 YYEEEE. The CDR3 length is 15 residues. V trimming: 7 bases; J trimming: 6 bases; junction bases outside the gene matches: 10.